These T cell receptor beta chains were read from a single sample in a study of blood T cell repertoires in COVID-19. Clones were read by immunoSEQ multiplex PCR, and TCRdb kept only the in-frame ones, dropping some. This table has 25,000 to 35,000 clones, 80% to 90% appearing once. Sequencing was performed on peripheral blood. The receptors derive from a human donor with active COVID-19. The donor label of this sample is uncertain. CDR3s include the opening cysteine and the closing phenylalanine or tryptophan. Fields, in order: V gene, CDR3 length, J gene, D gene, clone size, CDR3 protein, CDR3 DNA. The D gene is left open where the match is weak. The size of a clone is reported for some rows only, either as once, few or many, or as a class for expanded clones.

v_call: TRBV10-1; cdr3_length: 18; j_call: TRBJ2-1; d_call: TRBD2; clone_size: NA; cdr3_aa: CASSDATSGISSYNEQFF; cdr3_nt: TGCGCCAGCAGTGACGCGACTAGCGGGATAAGCTCCTACAATGAGCAGTTCTTC
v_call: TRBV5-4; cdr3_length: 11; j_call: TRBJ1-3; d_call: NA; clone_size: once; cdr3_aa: CASIETDTIYF; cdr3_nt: TGTGCCAGCATCGAAACAGACACCATATATTTT
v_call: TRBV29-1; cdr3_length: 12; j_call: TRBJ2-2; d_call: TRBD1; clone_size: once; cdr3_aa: CSVEGDSGELFF; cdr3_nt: TGCAGCGTTGAGGGGGACAGCGGGGAGCTGTTTTTT
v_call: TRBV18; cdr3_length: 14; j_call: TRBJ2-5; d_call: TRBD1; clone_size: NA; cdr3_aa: CASSPPDRQETQYF; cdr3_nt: TGTGCCAGCTCACCACCGGACAGGCAAGAGACCCAGTACTTC
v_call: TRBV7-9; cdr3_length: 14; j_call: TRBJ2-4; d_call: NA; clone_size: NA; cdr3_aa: CASSPARDKNIQYF; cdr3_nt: TGTGCCAGCAGCCCCGCCCGGGACAAAAACATTCAGTACTTC
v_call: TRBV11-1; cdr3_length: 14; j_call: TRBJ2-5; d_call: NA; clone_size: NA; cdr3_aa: CASSPSKGGETQYF; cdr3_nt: TGTGCCAGCAGCCCCTCTAAGGGGGGGGAGACCCAGTACTTC
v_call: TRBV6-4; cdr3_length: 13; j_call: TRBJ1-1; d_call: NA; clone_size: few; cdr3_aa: CASRRDMNTEAFF; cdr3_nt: TGTGCCAGTCGACGGGATATGAACACTGAAGCTTTCTTT
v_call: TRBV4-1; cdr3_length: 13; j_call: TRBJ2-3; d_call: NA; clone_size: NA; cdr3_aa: CASRPGGTDTQYF; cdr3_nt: TGCGCCAGCAGGCCCGGGGGCACAGATACGCAGTATTTT
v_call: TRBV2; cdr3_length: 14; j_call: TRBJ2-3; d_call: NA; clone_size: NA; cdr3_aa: CASGRTQSTDTQYF; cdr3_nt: TGTGCCAGCGGGCGGACTCAGAGCACAGATACGCAGTATTTT
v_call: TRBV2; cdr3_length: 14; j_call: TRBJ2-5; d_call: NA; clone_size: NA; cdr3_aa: CASSLGLPGETQYF; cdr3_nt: TGTGCCAGCAGTCTGGGTCTCCCCGGGGAGACCCAGTACTTC
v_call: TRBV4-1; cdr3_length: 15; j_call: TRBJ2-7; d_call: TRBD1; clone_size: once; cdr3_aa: CASSQEDRGGYEQYF; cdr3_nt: TGCGCCAGCAGCCAAGAGGACAGGGGGGGTTACGAGCAGTACTTC
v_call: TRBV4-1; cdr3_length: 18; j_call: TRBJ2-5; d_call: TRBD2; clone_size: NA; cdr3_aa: CASSPGGLTSGLEWTQYF; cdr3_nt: TGCGCCAGCAGCCCGGGGGGGCTCACTAGCGGGTTGGAATGGACCCAGTACTTC
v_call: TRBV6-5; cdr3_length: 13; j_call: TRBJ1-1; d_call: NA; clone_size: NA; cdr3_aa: CASTGSQNTEAFF; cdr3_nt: TGTGCCAGCACCGGGTCTCAGAACACTGAAGCTTTCTTT
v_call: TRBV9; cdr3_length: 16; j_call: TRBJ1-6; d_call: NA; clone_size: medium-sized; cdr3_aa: CASSVGDPTGNSPLHF; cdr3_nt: TGTGCCAGCAGCGTAGGGGATCCGACGGGGAATTCACCCCTCCACTTT
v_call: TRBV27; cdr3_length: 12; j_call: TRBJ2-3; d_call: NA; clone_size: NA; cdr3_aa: CATQGSTDTQYF; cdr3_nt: TGTGCCACCCAGGGTTCCACAGATACGCAGTATTTT
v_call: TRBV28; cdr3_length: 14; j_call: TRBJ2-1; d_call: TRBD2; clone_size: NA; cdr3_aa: CASSFSGKYNEQFF; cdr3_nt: TGTGCCAGCAGTTTCAGCGGGAAGTACAATGAGCAGTTCTTC
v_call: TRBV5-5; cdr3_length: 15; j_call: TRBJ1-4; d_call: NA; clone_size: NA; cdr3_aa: CASSSTGTANEKLFF; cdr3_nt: TGTGCCAGCAGCTCCACCGGGACTGCGAATGAAAAACTGTTTTTT
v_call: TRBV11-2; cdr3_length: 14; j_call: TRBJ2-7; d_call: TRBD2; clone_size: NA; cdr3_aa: CASSLSGRRGEQYF; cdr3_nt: TGTGCCAGCAGCCTAAGCGGGAGGAGAGGCGAGCAGTACTTC
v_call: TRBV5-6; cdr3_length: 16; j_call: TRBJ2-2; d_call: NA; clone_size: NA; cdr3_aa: CASSLRGRKNTGELFF; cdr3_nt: TGTGCCAGCAGCTTAAGGGGCCGAAAGAACACCGGGGAGCTGTTTTTT
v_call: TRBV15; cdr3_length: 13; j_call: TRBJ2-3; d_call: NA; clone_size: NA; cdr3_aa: CATSRQTGSMQYF; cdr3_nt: TGTGCCACCAGCAGACAAACAGGATCTATGCAGTATTTT
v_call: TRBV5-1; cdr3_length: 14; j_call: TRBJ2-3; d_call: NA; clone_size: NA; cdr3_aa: CASSTTVLTDTQYF; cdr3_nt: TGCGCCAGCAGCACGACAGTACTCACAGATACGCAGTATTTT
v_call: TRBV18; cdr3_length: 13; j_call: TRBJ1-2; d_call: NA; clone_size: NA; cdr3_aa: CASSPPGTYGYTF; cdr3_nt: TGTGCCAGCTCACCACCCGGGACATATGGCTACACCTTC
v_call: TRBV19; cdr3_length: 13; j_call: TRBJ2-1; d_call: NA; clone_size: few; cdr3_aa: CASSIRYYNEQFF; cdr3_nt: TGTGCCAGTAGTATTCGGTACTACAATGAGCAGTTCTTC
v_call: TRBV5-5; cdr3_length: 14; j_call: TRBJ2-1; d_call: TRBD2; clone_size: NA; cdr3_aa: CASSLEGSGVEQFF; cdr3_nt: TGTGCCAGCAGCTTGGAGGGTAGCGGGGTGGAGCAGTTCTTC
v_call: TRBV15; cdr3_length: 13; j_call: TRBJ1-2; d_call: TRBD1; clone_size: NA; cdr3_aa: CATSSGTGLGYTF; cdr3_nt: TGTGCCACCAGCAGCGGGACAGGTTTGGGCTACACCTTC
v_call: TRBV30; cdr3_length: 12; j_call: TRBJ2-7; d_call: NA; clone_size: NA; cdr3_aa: CAWGPDSYEQYF; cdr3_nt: TGTGCCTGGGGACCCGACAGCTACGAGCAGTACTTC
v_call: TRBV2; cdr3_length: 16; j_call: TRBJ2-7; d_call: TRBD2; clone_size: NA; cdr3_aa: CASTGSGGDSLYEQYF; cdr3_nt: TGTGCCAGCACGGGTAGCGGGGGGGACTCGCTCTACGAGCAGTACTTC
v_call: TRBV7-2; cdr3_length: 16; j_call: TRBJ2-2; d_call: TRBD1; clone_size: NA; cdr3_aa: CASSLVMGQDTGELFF; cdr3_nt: TGTGCCAGCAGCTTAGTGATGGGACAGGACACCGGGGAGCTGTTTTTT
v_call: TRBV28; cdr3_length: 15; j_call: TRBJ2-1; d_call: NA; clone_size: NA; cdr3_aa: CASSDTGTTYNEQFF; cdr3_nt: TGTGCCAGCAGTGATACCGGGACAACTTACAATGAGCAGTTCTTC
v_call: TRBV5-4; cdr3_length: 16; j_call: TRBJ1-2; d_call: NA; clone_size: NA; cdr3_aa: CASSLAPGANNYGYTF; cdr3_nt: TGTGCCAGCAGCTTGGCGCCAGGGGCAAACAACTATGGCTACACCTTC